This TCR beta chain comes out of a study of cytomegalovirus exposure and HLA in healthy donors. The study, taken as a whole, reports: Presence/absence results assume similar sequencing depth per donor, which may not hold. In a later analysis, TCR beta V- and J-gene trimming was associated with a missense DCLRE1C variant. Several of the most significant clusters appeared, in a later analysis, to be linked to common viral pathogens.

PCR primers comprised 60 Vbeta and 13 Jbeta primers. Authors' methods: An analysis performed later counted about 80 million unique TCR beta chains (around 10 million of them shared). Sequencing was performed with immunoSEQ multiplex PCR; in TCRdb, only in-frame clones are kept and a portion is missing. V, J and clone size were drawn from that table, and D and trimming were deduced from the DNA. The sample has 100,000 to 140,000 clones; over 70% are singletons. Trimming removed 4 bases from V and 3 bases from J, with 10 bases in between. From germline, CDR1 is LNHDA and CDR2 SQIVND (reference sequence). The CDR3 contains 14 residues. In the case of this clone: The antigen is not known.

Sequenced: PBMCs. The rearrangement uses TRBV19 and TRBJ2-1, with D perhaps matching TRBD2 (5 bases). This TCR was recovered from a young man in good health and CMV-seronegative. The DNA for the CDR3 is TGTGCCAGTAGTAACCGGGGAATCTACAATGAGCAGTTCTTC. Its protein is CASSNRGIYNEQFF.